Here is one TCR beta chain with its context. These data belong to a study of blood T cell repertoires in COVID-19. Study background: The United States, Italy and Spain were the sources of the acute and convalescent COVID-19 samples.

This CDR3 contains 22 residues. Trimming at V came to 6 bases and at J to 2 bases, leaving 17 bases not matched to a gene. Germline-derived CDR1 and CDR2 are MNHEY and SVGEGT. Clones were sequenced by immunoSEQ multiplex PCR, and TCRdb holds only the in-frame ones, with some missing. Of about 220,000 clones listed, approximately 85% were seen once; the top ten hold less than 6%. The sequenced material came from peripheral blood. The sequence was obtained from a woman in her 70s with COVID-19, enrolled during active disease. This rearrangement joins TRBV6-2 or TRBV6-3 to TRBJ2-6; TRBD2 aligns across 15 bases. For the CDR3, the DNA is TGTGCCAGCAGCCTTACGACCGGGACTAGCGGGAGGAGAGCCACTGGGGCCAACGTCCTGACTTTC. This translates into CASSLTTGTSGRRATGANVLTF.